A single sample gave rise to the 25 T cell receptor beta chains below, sequenced in a study of T cell repertoires in cytomegalovirus infection. One entry per CDR3 protein, called by TCRdb with MiXCR from the reads. This table has approximately 250,000 distinct CDR3 sequences, roughly 10% appearing once. The material sequenced was PBMCs. The receptor source for this set is a human donor in good health (CMV status not recorded). Some clones in this sample may be carry-over from other donors' samples.

This clonotype was found once. The J gene is TRBJ2-1, the V gene TRBV29-1; D possibly corresponds to TRBD2 (6 bases). Germline CDR1 reads SQVTM; CDR2 reads ANQGSEA. The CDR3 covers 13 residues. Trimming removed 4 bases at V and 7 bases at J, with 14 bases between. The CDR3 DNA sequence: TGCAGCGTTGTTTGGCTAGCGAGAAATGAGCAGTTCTTC. Translating gives CSVVWLARNEQFF.

This clonotype was seen just once. The chain recombines TRBV19 with TRBJ1-1, with D uncertain. This CDR3 has 13 residues. Trimming shortened V by 6 bases and J by 3 bases, and 11 bases separated the two germline ends. The germline V gene has CDR1 LNHDA and CDR2 SQIVND (reference sequence). CDR3 coding DNA: TGTGCCAGTAGACTGCAGGAGCACACTGAAGCTTTCTTT. Translation: CASRLQEHTEAFF. Full variable domain (rest looked up from reference TRBV19 and TRBJ1-1): DGGITQSPKYLFRKEGQNVTLSCEQNLNHDAMYWYRQDPGQGLRLIYYSQIVNDFQKGDIAEGYSVSREKKESFPLTVTSAQKNPTAFYLCASRLQEHTEAFFGQGTRLTVV.

This clonotype was observed many times. The chain couples TRBV12-3 or TRBV12-4 to TRBJ1-2, with D perhaps TRBD1 (5 bases). The CDR3 sequence is 14 residues long. Between the trimmed V and J ends, which lost 5 bases and 4 bases, there was a span of 14 bases. This CDR3 reads CASSPHRTGYGYTF. In DNA, the CDR3 is TGTGCCAGCAGTCCCCACAGGACTGGCTATGGCTACACCTTC.

In this sample, this clonotype turned up once. The chain carries TRBV20-1 and TRBJ2-5; D is possibly TRBD2 (5 bases). CDR1 and CDR2 from the germline V gene are DFQATT and SNEGSKA (reference sequence). V shed 4 bases and J shed 2 bases, with 8 bases lying between them. This CDR3 is built from 12 residues. The CDR3 spells CSATPGQETQYF. The DNA of the CDR3 is TGCAGTGCTACACCGGGGCAAGAGACCCAGTACTTC.

Ten or more counts support this clonotype. This chain connects TRBV7-2 to TRBJ2-3, with 10 bases identical to TRBD1. J lost 3 bases, V lost 5 bases, and 2 bases had no gene match. Germline CDR1 and CDR2: SGHTA and FQGNSA. This CDR3 has 14 residues. DNA of the CDR3: TGTGCCAGCAGCCAGGGACAGGGGACAGATACGCAGTATTTT. Its protein product is CASSQGQGTDTQYF.

Ten or more counts support this clonotype. The V and J genes are TRBV11-3 and TRBJ2-1; possibly TRBD1 or TRBD2 for D (7 bases each). The CDR3 runs 18 residues. In germline, CDR1 is SGHNT, CDR2 YENEEA. Trimming left V 5 bases short and J 1 base short, with 21 bases between. CDR3 nucleotides: TGTGCCAGCAGCCGAGGGGGCCCTAGCGGAGCTTCCTACAATGAGCAGTTCTTC. Its translation: CASSRGGPSGASYNEQFF. The variable domain in full, completed from reference TRBV11-3 and TRBJ2-1, reads EAGVVQSPRYKIIEKKQPVAFWCNPISGHNTLYWYLQNLGQGPELLIRYENEEAVDDSQLPKDRFSAERLKGVDSTLKIQPAELGDSAVYLCASSRGGPSGASYNEQFFGPGTRLTVL.

This chain links TRBV12-3 or TRBV12-4 with TRBJ2-2; D is perhaps TRBD2 (6 bases). The length of the CDR3 is 14 residues. The V end was cut by 10 bases, the J end by 5 bases, with 17 bases between. The CDR3 DNA is TGTGCCACGTCAGGGAGGCAGGGAACCGGGGAGCTGTTTTTT. It yields the protein CATSGRQGTGELFF.

This clonotype has just a few counts. This sequence joins TRBV4-3 and TRBJ1-1; TRBD1 aligns across 8 bases. V was pared by 3 bases and J by 6 bases, with 12 bases of the junction left unmatched. CDR3 length equals 16 residues. Germline CDR1 reads LGHNA; CDR2 reads YSLEER. The CDR3 DNA reads TGCGCCAGCAGCCATGTACAGGGGGTGGGACTCGCTGAAGCTTTCTTT. It encodes CASSHVQGVGLAEAFF.

This clonotype was seen only once. DNA for the CDR3: TGTGCCAGCAGAGGACAGGGCAGGTATAGCAATCAGCCCCAGCATTTT. This codes for CASRGQGRYSNQPQHF. V and J are TRBV6-1 and TRBJ1-5; the match to TRBD1 covers 8 bases. Unmatched junction bases numbered 7, after V lost 6 bases and J lost 0 bases. Germline CDR1 MNHNS, CDR2 SASEGT. The CDR3 is made up of 16 amino acids.

The rearrangement links TRBV7-2 to TRBJ1-6; 9 positions agree with TRBD1. V lost 5 bases and J lost 9; bases outside the gene matches: 8. There are 15 residues in the CDR3. Germline CDR1 SGHTA, CDR2 FQGNSA. This CDR3 is CASSGEGQGVSPLHF. The CDR3 coding sequence is TGTGCCAGCAGCGGAGAGGGACAGGGTGTTTCACCCCTCCACTTT.

This clonotype appeared many times. The chain links TRBV7-3 to TRBJ1-6; TRBD1 matches 9 bases. From germline, CDR1 is SGHTA and CDR2 FQGTGA. V lost 5 bases and J lost 8; bases outside the gene matches: 4. CDR3 size: 14 residues. The CDR3 is CASSTGTGYSPLHF. CDR3 DNA sequence: TGTGCCAGCAGCACCGGGACAGGGTATTCACCCCTCCACTTT.

The chain carries TRBV20-1 and TRBJ2-3; D is unclear. V lost 5 bases and J 10 bases, leaving 10 bases between the germline ends. The CDR3 is 10 residues long. CDR1 is DFQATT, CDR2 SNEGSKA, per germline (reference sequence). The CDR3 here is CSAWTVAQYF. The CDR3 nucleotides read TGCAGTGCTTGGACCGTGGCGCAGTATTTT.

Concerning this clonotype itself: This may come from a read error, since a much larger clone is one base off. The V call is TRBV7-2, the J call TRBJ1-2; maybe TRBD1 (6 bases). Trimming stripped 5 bases from V and 8 bases from J, with 15 bases between. Germline V gene sequence: CDR1 SGHTA, CDR2 FQGNSA. The CDR3 runs 13 residues. CDR3 region: CASSPFEGGGYTF. The CDR3 nucleotides read TGTGCCAGCAGCCCCTTCGAGGGGGGCGGCTACACCTTC.

This clonotype was recorded many times. The chain joins TRBV12-3 or TRBV12-4 to TRBJ2-3; TRBD1 matches at 8 bases. With 6 bases clipped from V and 0 bases from J, the junction kept 11 bases outside the gene matches. The CDR3 has 17 amino acids. The CDR3 region has the DNA TGTGCCAGCAGCTCACCCCTCGGACAGGGAAGCACAGATACGCAGTATTTT. Encoded protein: CASSSPLGQGSTDTQYF.

The rearrangement links TRBV27 to TRBJ1-1; perhaps TRBD1 as D (5 bases). Trimming stripped 6 bases from V and 1 base from J, with 15 bases between. CDR3 length: 15 amino acids. Germline CDR1 is MNHEY and CDR2 is SMNVEV (reference sequence). CDR3 in amino acids: CASSRTGGWNTEAFF. CDR3 nucleotides: TGTGCCAGCAGCCGCACCGGGGGGTGGAACACTGAAGCTTTCTTT.

This clonotype was seen a handful of times. CDR3 residues: CSARDRVWGDTQYF. The CDR3 region has the DNA TGCAGTGCTAGAGACAGGGTTTGGGGAGATACGCAGTATTTT. The rearrangement links TRBV20-1 to TRBJ2-3; maybe TRBD1 (5 bases). The CDR3 extends over 14 amino acids. Germline V lookup: CDR1 DFQATT, CDR2 SNEGSKA (reference sequence). V lost 0 bases and J 5 bases, leaving 12 bases between the germline ends.

At least ten counts were recorded for this clonotype. The rearrangement links TRBV30 to TRBJ2-2; D remains unclear. The CDR3 contains 18 residues. Germline CDR1 reads GTSNPN; CDR2 reads SVGIG (reference sequence). V lost 8 bases, J lost 0 bases, and 25 bases lay in between. Here the CDR3 reads CARLGSGRIPTNTGELFF. The CDR3 DNA is TGTGCCCGTCTAGGTTCGGGCAGGATCCCCACGAACACCGGGGAGCTGTTTTTT.

This clonotype was detected ten times or more. This sequence joins TRBV7-3 and TRBJ2-3; TRBD1 might be the D (6 bases). V lost 5 bases and J lost 4, with 13 bases in between. This CDR3 spans 14 amino acids. The germline V gene has CDR1 SGHTA and CDR2 FQGTGA. Here the CDR3 DNA reads TGTGCCAGCAGCCCCCAGGGGTTCCCAGATACGCAGTATTTT. The encoded protein is CASSPQGFPDTQYF.

The sample holds many counts of this clonotype. The chain uses TRBV7-8 and TRBJ1-5; TRBD1 is a possible D gene (6 bases). This CDR3 has 16 amino acids. V shed 1 base and J shed 0 bases, with 10 bases lying between them. Per germline, CDR1 SGHVS and CDR2 FQNEAQ. The CDR3 protein is CASSLEQGYSNQPQHF. The CDR3 DNA reads as TGTGCCAGCAGCTTAGAACAGGGATATAGCAATCAGCCCCAGCATTTT.

The gene calls are TRBV6-2 or TRBV6-3 and TRBJ1-1; maybe TRBD1 (5 bases). Looked up from germline, CDR1 is MNHEY and CDR2 is SVGEGT. CDR3 size: 14 residues. V lost 8 bases and J 5 bases, leaving 18 bases between the germline ends. DNA of the CDR3: TGTGCCAGCGTTCTCCCAGGGCAATGGACTGAAGCTTTCTTT. Its translation is CASVLPGQWTEAFF.

This chain's CDR3 is CASSLDRGRTTQYF. The CDR3 DNA follows: TGTGCCAGCAGCCTTGACAGGGGACGAACGACCCAGTACTTC. The gene calls are TRBV7-2 and TRBJ2-5; 8 nucleotides match TRBD1. After removal of 5 bases from V and 7 bases from J, the junction contained 9 bases not matched to a gene. The germline CDR1 and CDR2 sequences are SGHTA and FQGNSA. The CDR3 spans 14 residues.

The CDR3 here is CASSPDGTSGTYEQYF. CDR3 sequence (DNA): TGTGCCAGTAGTCCGGACGGGACTAGCGGGACCTACGAGCAGTACTTC. The chain has TRBV19 and TRBJ2-7, with TRBD2 matching 13 bases. After removal of 5 bases from V and 2 bases from J, the junction contained 6 bases not matched to a gene. CDR1 is LNHDA, CDR2 SQIVND, per germline (reference sequence). The CDR3 has 16 residues.

This clonotype has just a few counts. The rearrangement uses TRBV28 and TRBJ1-3; 7 bases are shared with TRBD1. The CDR3 sequence is 16 residues long. The germline CDR1 and CDR2 sequences are MDHEN and SYDVKM. Trimming cost V 2 bases and J 8 bases; bases outside gene matches: 12. CDR3: CASSLPRQGPRDTIYF. DNA for the CDR3: TGTGCCAGCAGTTTACCCAGACAGGGACCCCGGGACACCATATATTTT.

This clonotype was detected many times. The rearrangement uses TRBV7-2 and TRBJ1-5; D possibly corresponds to TRBD1 (6 bases). CDR3 length: 17 amino acids. From germline, CDR1 is SGHTA and CDR2 FQGNSA. Trimming cost V 1 base and J 2 bases, with 15 bases left between them. The CDR3 reads CASSLEARGRGNQPQHF. In nucleotides, the CDR3 is TGTGCCAGCAGCTTAGAAGCCAGGGGCAGGGGCAATCAGCCCCAGCATTTT.

This clonotype was picked up many times. V usage is TRBV7-2 and J usage is TRBJ2-3; no firm D call. The CDR3 consists of 15 residues. CDR1 is SGHTA, CDR2 FQGNSA, per germline. Trimming pared 2 bases from V and 2 bases from J, leaving 11 bases between. The CDR3 loop reads CASSLRFTNTDTQYF. The CDR3 coding sequence is TGTGCCAGCAGCTTAAGGTTTACAAACACAGATACGCAGTATTTT.